The subject of this entry is one TCR beta chain. The data stem from a study of regulatory T cells in long-lasting Graves disease. Stated time point: newly diagnosed GD, antithyroid drugs for less than 3 months. The TCR library used RNA extracted from PBMCs. Through Arm-PCR of CDR3 regions and iRepertoire HTBI primers, TCR beta libraries were built. TCRdb reanalysed the multiplex PCR reads using MiXCR and keeps one entry per CDR3 protein. The data show over 400,000 distinct CDR3 sequences, roughly 15% seen once. V was shortened by 5 bases and J by 0 bases, with 13 bases between the two germline ends. The CDR3 runs to 16 residues. Germline assignment: CDR1 SEHNR and CDR2 FQNEAQ (reference sequence). These same records also appear under a second study, on T cells in Graves' hyperthyroidism and ophthalmopathy.

This material consisted of peripheral blood mononuclear cells (PBMCs), taken at new diagnosis, from a patient treated with antithyroid drugs. This sequence originates from a woman in her forties or fifties with Graves disease. The V gene is TRBV7-9, the J gene TRBJ2-2; D ambiguous. The CDR3 sequence: CASSQVGTANTGELFF. The DNA for the CDR3 is TGTGCCAGCAGCCAAGTCGGTACAGCGAACACCGGGGAGCTGTTTTTT.